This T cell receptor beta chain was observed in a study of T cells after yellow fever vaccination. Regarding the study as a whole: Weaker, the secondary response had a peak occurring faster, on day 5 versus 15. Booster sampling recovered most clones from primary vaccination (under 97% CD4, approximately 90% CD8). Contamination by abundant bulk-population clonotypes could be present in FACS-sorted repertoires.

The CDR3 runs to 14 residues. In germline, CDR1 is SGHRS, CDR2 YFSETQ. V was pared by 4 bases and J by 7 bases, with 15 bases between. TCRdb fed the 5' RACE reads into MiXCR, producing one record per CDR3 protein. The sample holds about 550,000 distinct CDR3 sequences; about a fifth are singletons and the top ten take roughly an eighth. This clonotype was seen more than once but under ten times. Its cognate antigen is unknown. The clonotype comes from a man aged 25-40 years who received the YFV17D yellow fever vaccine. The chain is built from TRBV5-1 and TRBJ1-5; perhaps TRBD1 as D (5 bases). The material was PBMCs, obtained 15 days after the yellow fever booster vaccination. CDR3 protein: CASSEGVGGQPQHF. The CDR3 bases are TGCGCCAGCAGCGAAGGGGTCGGGGGGCAGCCCCAGCATTTT.